A selection of T cell receptor beta chains follows, all from one sample in a study of human thymus T cells. Assay used: immunoSEQ multiplex PCR; TCRdb lists only in-frame clones, some missing. The sample carries some 130,000 clones, approximately 96% recorded once. Specimen: thymus tissue. Receptors were obtained from a boy younger than two with a congenital heart defect but otherwise immunologically healthy. CDR3s include the opening cysteine and the closing phenylalanine or tryptophan. D genes are given only for firm matches. Clone size is stated in some rows and not others, as once, few, many or a class when expanded.

CDR3aa | CDR3nt | abundance | v_gene | d_gene | j_gene
CASSLGGTGESPLHF | TGTGCCAGCAGCTTAGGGGGGACAGGTGAATCACCCCTCCACTTT | . | TRBV11-2 | TRBD1 | TRBJ1-6
CASSHTYRSVIDEQFF | TGTGCCAGCAGCCATACATATAGGTCGGTTATTGATGAGCAGTTCTTC | . | TRBV5-6 | . | TRBJ2-1
CASSHNRGTGELFF | TGCGCCAGCAGCCACAACAGGGGTACCGGGGAGCTGTTTTTT | . | TRBV4-1 | TRBD1 | TRBJ2-2
CASIQTSGLAGGLVETQYF | TGTGCCAGCATCCAGACCTCCGGGCTAGCGGGGGGGCTTGTCGAGACCCAGTACTTC | once | TRBV7-9 | TRBD2 | TRBJ2-5
CASSFHRLLAVPVGREQYF | TGTGCCAGCAGCTTTCACCGACTACTAGCGGTCCCCGTGGGTCGCGAGCAGTACTTC | . | TRBV11-2 | TRBD2 | TRBJ2-7
CASSPRWGQDGYTF | TGTGCCAGCAGCCCCCGGTGGGGGCAGGATGGCTACACCTTC | . | TRBV9 | . | TRBJ1-2
CASSASGEDGYTF | TGCGCCAGCAGCGCCTCAGGGGAGGATGGCTACACCTTC | . | TRBV5-1 | . | TRBJ1-2
CASSQVTGGNYEQYF | TGCGCCAGCAGCCAAGTGACAGGGGGTAATTACGAGCAGTACTTC | . | TRBV4-1 | TRBD1 | TRBJ2-7
CASSLWGGEGTEAFF | TGTGCCAGCAGCTTATGGGGCGGAGAAGGCACTGAAGCTTTCTTT | . | TRBV7-9 | . | TRBJ1-1
CASSQARGGYEDTQYF | TGTGCCAGCAGCCAAGCCAGGGGAGGGTACGAAGATACGCAGTATTTT | . | TRBV4-2 | . | TRBJ2-3
CAIKPARQPNMNTEAFF | TGTGCCATCAAGCCTGCGAGACAGCCGAACATGAACACTGAAGCTTTCTTT | . | TRBV10-3 | . | TRBJ1-1
CASSPRLARGKTQYF | TGTGCCAGTAGCCCCCGACTAGCGAGGGGGAAGACCCAGTACTTC | . | TRBV19 | TRBD2 | TRBJ2-5
CASSRAQGSGNTIYF | TGTGCCAGCAGCCGCGCACAGGGATCTGGAAACACCATATATTTT | . | TRBV14 | . | TRBJ1-3
CASSYPTRDRIGYTF | TGTGCCAGCAGCTACCCAACCCGGGACAGAATTGGCTACACCTTC | . | TRBV5-6 | TRBD1 | TRBJ1-2
CASSPGPYSTDTQYF | TGTGCCAGCAGCCCCGGCCCATATAGCACAGATACGCAGTATTTT | . | TRBV28 | . | TRBJ2-3
CASSRLGSSGNTIYF | TGTGCCAGCAGCCGATTGGGGAGCTCTGGAAACACCATATATTTT | once | TRBV28 | . | TRBJ1-3
CASSESHNRGSRDGYTF | TGTGCCAGCAGTGAGTCTCACAACAGGGGGAGTCGTGATGGCTACACCTTC | . | TRBV6-4 | TRBD1 | TRBJ1-2
CASSGGAFWALDTEAFF | TGCGCCAGCAGTGGGGGGGCATTTTGGGCATTGGATACTGAAGCTTTCTTT | . | TRBV10-1 | . | TRBJ1-1
CATSTGLRSSYNSPLHF | TGTGCCACCAGCACCGGACTGAGGAGCTCCTATAATTCACCCCTCCACTTT | . | TRBV15 | . | TRBJ1-6
CATSRVPWTSGGSYEQYF | TGTGCCACCAGCAGAGTTCCTTGGACTAGCGGTGGCTCCTACGAGCAGTACTTC | . | TRBV15 | TRBD2 | TRBJ2-7
CASSQEVEEETQYF | TGCGCCAGCAGCCAAGAGGTAGAGGAAGAGACCCAGTACTTC | . | TRBV4-3 | . | TRBJ2-5
CASSGRQGVVDETQYF | TGCGCCAGCAGCGGGCGACAGGGGGTGGTGGATGAGACCCAGTACTTC | . | TRBV4-1 | TRBD1 | TRBJ2-5
CASRPTAGELFF | TGTGCCAGCAGGCCCACGGCCGGGGAGCTGTTTTTT | . | TRBV6-5 | . | TRBJ2-2
CASSYIRDRRETQYF | TGTGCCAGCAGTTACATCCGCGACAGAAGGGAGACCCAGTACTTC | . | TRBV6-6 | . | TRBJ2-5
CASSLGGSNSPLHF | TGTGCCAGCAGTTTAGGGGGGAGTAATTCACCCCTCCACTTT | . | TRBV28 | . | TRBJ1-6
CASSIGTDSYNEQFF | TGTGCCAGTAGTATAGGTACTGATTCCTACAATGAGCAGTTCTTC | . | TRBV19 | . | TRBJ2-1
CASSYFPELNTEAFF | TGTGCCAGCAGTTACTTTCCAGAATTGAACACTGAAGCTTTCTTT | . | TRBV6-6 | . | TRBJ1-1
CATSREIRKSSYEQYF | TGTGCCACCAGCAGAGAAATCCGGAAGAGCTCCTACGAGCAGTACTTC | . | TRBV15 | . | TRBJ2-7
CATATWGYEQYF | TGTGCCACCGCAACCTGGGGGTACGAGCAGTACTTC | once | TRBV6-6 | . | TRBJ2-7
CASSLVPNETQYF | TGTGCCAGCAGCTTAGTCCCTAACGAGACCCAGTACTTC | . | TRBV7-4 | . | TRBJ2-5
CASSQDMGRGLGQPQHF | TGCGCCAGCAGCCAAGATATGGGGAGGGGTCTTGGACAGCCCCAGCATTTT | . | TRBV4-1 | . | TRBJ1-5
CASSDRGAGQPQHF | TGTGCCAGCAGTGATCGGGGGGCAGGTCAGCCCCAGCATTTT | . | TRBV2 | . | TRBJ1-5
CATSGVGSSGELFF | TGTGCCACTTCCGGGGTTGGGAGTTCCGGGGAGCTGTTTTTT | once | TRBV10-3 | . | TRBJ2-2
CASSVVTSGVGVDTQYF | TGCGCCAGCAGCGTGGTGACTAGCGGGGTTGGGGTAGATACGCAGTATTTT | . | TRBV5-1 | TRBD2 | TRBJ2-3
CASSLASGLLSYEQYF | TGTGCCAGCAGCTTGGCCTCGGGTCTTCTCTCCTACGAGCAGTACTTC | . | TRBV5-4 | . | TRBJ2-7
CASSSRTSGETQYF | TGTGCCAGCAGCTCCCGGACTAGCGGAGAGACCCAGTACTTC | . | TRBV7-9 | TRBD2 | TRBJ2-5
CASSEDRSGDGVGDTQYF | TGTGCCAGCAGTGAAGACCGTAGCGGCGACGGTGTTGGAGATACGCAGTATTTT | . | TRBV6-1 | . | TRBJ2-3
CASSLSLDTQYF | TGCGCCAGCAGCTTGTCTCTGGATACGCAGTATTTT | . | TRBV5-1 | . | TRBJ2-3
CASSDPHRGRWTEAFF | TGTGCCAGCAGTGATCCCCACAGGGGCCGGTGGACTGAAGCTTTCTTT | . | TRBV6-1 | TRBD1 | TRBJ1-1
CASSFRALNTEAFF | TGTGCCAGCAGCTTCCGGGCCCTGAACACTGAAGCTTTCTTT | . | TRBV11-2 | . | TRBJ1-1
CASSIHRGGTNEKLFF | TGTGCCAGCAGTATACACAGGGGTGGGACTAATGAAAAACTGTTTTTT | . | TRBV28 | TRBD1 | TRBJ1-4
CATSRVHPGGLPYEQYF | TGTGCCACCAGCAGAGTCCACCCGGGGGGTCTACCCTACGAGCAGTACTTC | . | TRBV15 | TRBD2 | TRBJ2-7
CASSRRQSNQPQHF | TGTGCCAGCAGCCGTCGACAGTCCAATCAGCCCCAGCATTTT | . | TRBV28 | . | TRBJ1-5
CASSSHRGHYEQYF | TGTGCCAGCAGTTCCCACAGGGGTCATTACGAGCAGTACTTC | . | TRBV28 | TRBD1 | TRBJ2-7
CASKRSTDTQYF | TGCGCCAGCAAAAGGAGCACAGATACGCAGTATTTT | once | TRBV5-1 | . | TRBJ2-3
CASSEAYEQYF | TGTGCCAGCAGTGAGGCCTACGAGCAGTACTTC | . | TRBV2 | . | TRBJ2-7
CSVDPGQQTYGYTF | TGCAGCGTTGACCCGGGACAGCAGACCTATGGCTACACCTTC | . | TRBV29-1 | TRBD1 | TRBJ1-2
CASSFRSGDYQETQYF | TGTGCCAGCAGCTTTCGTAGCGGGGATTACCAAGAGACCCAGTACTTC | . | TRBV5-4 | TRBD2 | TRBJ2-5
CASSVGLAPSQETQYF | TGCGCCAGCAGTGTAGGACTAGCACCCTCCCAAGAGACCCAGTACTTC | . | TRBV10-2 | TRBD2 | TRBJ2-5
CASSPRDLKAGELFF | TGTGCCAGCAGCCCTCGGGACCTTAAGGCCGGGGAGCTGTTTTTT | . | TRBV9 | . | TRBJ2-2
CASSPYGYTF | TGCGCCAGCAGTCCCTATGGCTACACCTTC | . | TRBV10-1 | . | TRBJ1-2
CASSARTANNEQFF | TGTGCCAGCAGTGCCCGGACAGCCAACAATGAGCAGTTCTTC | . | TRBV4-2 | . | TRBJ2-1
CASSYVRQKNYNEQFF | TGTGCCAGCAGTTACGTGAGACAGAAAAACTACAATGAGCAGTTCTTC | . | TRBV6-5 | . | TRBJ2-1
CASSQEYRGMDTIYF | TGCGCCAGCAGCCAAGAGTATCGAGGGATGGACACCATATATTTT | once | TRBV4-1 | . | TRBJ1-3
CASSVRSDRGPEAFF | TGTGCCAGCAGCGTAAGATCGGACAGGGGGCCTGAAGCTTTCTTT | . | TRBV5-6 | TRBD1 | TRBJ1-1
CASSQVGSGTSWTLHF | TGCGCCAGCAGCCAAGTTGGGTCCGGGACATCATGGACCCTCCACTTT | . | TRBV4-1 | . | TRBJ1-6
CASSPLDGAYEQYF | TGTGCCAGCAGCCCCCTGGACGGGGCCTACGAGCAGTACTTC | once | TRBV7-6 | . | TRBJ2-7
CASSLGDLHNEQFF | TGTGCCAGCAGCTTGGGGGACCTACACAATGAGCAGTTCTTC | . | TRBV5-4 | . | TRBJ2-1